This T cell receptor beta chain originates from a study of blood T cell repertoires in COVID-19. Across the study: Donors in the United States, Italy and Spain gave samples during acute or convalescent COVID-19. In each case, the material was cDNA or gDNA derived from T cells, B-cell-depleted T cells, or PBMCs.

This clone was detected many times. V was trimmed by 2 bases and J by 2 bases, leaving 22 bases between them. The CDR3 covers 18 residues. Germline V CDR1 and CDR2: SGHDN, FVKESK. In the original processing: Reference gene primer amplification yielded estimated nucleated cell counts. Profiled with immunoSEQ multiplex PCR; TCRdb holds only in-frame clones, not every one. From that table come the V and J calls and clone size; the DNA was used to work out D and trimming. This sample yields 250,000 or so clones, of which about four fifths are seen a single time; roughly 3.3% belongs to the top ten. The sequence was obtained from a young woman with acute or convalescent COVID-19. The chain couples TRBV14 to TRBJ2-7; D uncertain. Sequences were obtained from peripheral blood. The chain's CDR3 is CASSQSRAVGRYTYEQYF. The DNA for the CDR3 is TGTGCCAGCAGCCAATCGCGTGCCGTTGGCAGGTATACCTACGAGCAGTACTTC.